Listed here are 3 T cell receptor beta chains from one sample, sequenced in a study of T cells after yellow fever vaccination. TCRdb independently ran MiXCR on the 5' RACE reads; one entry per CDR3 protein. The sample includes hundreds of thousands of distinct CDR3 sequences, roughly 11% seen only once; the top ten take roughly 18%. Sequencing was performed on PBMCs, taken on the day of the first yellow fever vaccination. All receptors derive from a man younger than 35 who received the YFV17D yellow fever vaccine.

The table lists this clonotype with a few counts. J is TRBJ2-3 and V is TRBV10-3; the D gene is possibly TRBD1 (6 bases). CDR3 length equals 13 residues. Germline V CDR1 and CDR2: ENHRY, SYGVKD. V was pared by 6 bases and J by 6 bases, with 13 bases between. The CDR3 bases are TGTGCCATCAGAGACCAGGGGTCTGATACGCAGTATTTT. It encodes CAIRDQGSDTQYF.

The chain joins TRBV10-1 to TRBJ2-7; TRBD2 matches at 7 bases. CDR3 length: 14 residues. V shed 3 bases and J 2 bases; nucleotides not matched to a gene: 4. The germline V gene encodes CDR1 WNHNN and CDR2 SYGVQD (reference sequence). For the CDR3, the DNA is TGCGCCAGCAGTGAAGCGGGGAGGCCCTACGAGCAGTACTTC. Translation gives CASSEAGRPYEQYF.

The chain links TRBV19 to TRBJ2-7; 7 bases align to TRBD1. V shed 6 bases, J shed 2 bases, and the junction held 7 bases outside the gene matches. CDR1 LNHDA and CDR2 SQIVND come from the germline V gene (reference sequence). This CDR3 contains 14 residues. Written as DNA, the CDR3 is TGTGCCAGTAGACTCCGGGACAGTGCCTACGAGCAGTACTTC. Its protein product is CASRLRDSAYEQYF.